This TCR beta chain emerged from a study of T cells expressing NK-cell markers. Findings and caveats of the study: Four donors' CD3+CD56-NKG2C+ cells were dominated by the same clonotypes. Whether the expanded NKG2C+ T cell clones recognized HCMV remained unclear.

TCR beta cDNA was generated via 5'RACE template switching incorporating UMIs. TCRdb re-called the 5' RACE reads; one entry per CDR3 protein, DNA not given. The sample data list about 430,000 distinct CDR3 sequences. Points on this clonotype: What it binds is not known.

The CDR3 is 15 amino acids. CDR1 and CDR2 from the germline V gene are SQVTM and ANQGSEA. Sequenced sample: blood T cells: a sorted CD56 or NKG2C T cell subset, CD4+ or CD8+ T cells, or bulk PBMC T cells (not recorded which). The sequence derives from a woman aged 45-65 years in good health. The rearrangement uses TRBV29-1 and TRBJ2-1; absent DNA, TCRdb's TRBD1 call cannot be checked. The CDR3 loop reads CSVWTGMNSYNEQFF.